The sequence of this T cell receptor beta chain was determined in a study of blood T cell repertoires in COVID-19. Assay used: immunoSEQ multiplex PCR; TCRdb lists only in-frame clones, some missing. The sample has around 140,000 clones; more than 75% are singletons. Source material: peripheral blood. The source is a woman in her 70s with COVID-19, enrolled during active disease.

The CDR3 protein is CASSPPGNSYEQYF. CDR3 nucleotide sequence: TGTGCCAGCTCACCGCCCGGGAACTCCTACGAGCAGTACTTC. The chain joins TRBV18 to TRBJ2-7; D may be TRBD2 (5 bases). The germline V and J ends were trimmed by 3 bases and 0 bases, with 9 bases remaining between them. Germline-derived CDR1 and CDR2 are KGHSH and LQKENI. CDR3 size: 14 residues.